The 4 T cell receptor beta chains given below trace back to one sample, sequenced in a study of blood T cell repertoires in COVID-19. Data came from immunoSEQ multiplex PCR; TCRdb stores just in-frame clones and leaves some out. The sample holds 90,000 to 100,000 clones; about 81% are singletons and the top ten take around a quarter. The source material was peripheral blood. All receptors come from a man in his 70s with acute or convalescent COVID-19.

This rearrangement joins TRBV5-4 to TRBJ2-7; 8 bases are a match to TRBD2. Germline CDR1 is SGHNT and CDR2 is YYREEE (reference sequence). This CDR3 has 14 residues. With 5 bases clipped from V and 1 base from J, the junction kept 5 bases outside the gene matches. CDR3 in amino acids: CASRRERESYEQYF. The CDR3 DNA sequence: TGTGCCAGCAGAAGAGAGCGGGAGTCCTACGAGCAGTACTTC.

V is TRBV10-1 and J is TRBJ1-5, with TRBD1 identical over 8 bases. Germline V gene lookup returns CDR1 WNHNN and CDR2 SYGVQD (reference sequence). CDR3 length: 15 amino acids. Unmatched junction bases numbered 9, after V lost 6 bases and J lost 5 bases. CDR3 sequence reads: CASRVSGQGHQPQHF. CDR3 DNA sequence: TGCGCCAGCAGAGTCTCTGGACAGGGTCATCAGCCCCAGCATTTT.

J is TRBJ1-2 and V is TRBV6-5, with 7 bases identical to TRBD1. CDR1 is MNHEY and CDR2 is SVGAGI in the germline V gene. The ends lost 5 bases at V and 2 bases at J; junction bases unmatched: 2. The CDR3 totals 13 residues. The CDR3 region has the DNA TGTGCCAGCAGTCAGGGGGGAAACTATGGCTACACCTTC. Its translation is CASSQGGNYGYTF.

The rearrangement links TRBV24-1 to TRBJ2-2; 14 bases map to TRBD2. This CDR3 region has 23 residues. V lost 0 bases, J lost 1 base, and 15 bases stayed unmatched. The germline V gene has CDR1 KGHDR and CDR2 SFDVKD. The CDR3 DNA sequence: TGTGCCACCAGTGATTTGCCAGGGGGCACGGGACTAGCGGGAGTCGGGAACACCGGGGAGCTGTTTTTT. Protein product: CATSDLPGGTGLAGVGNTGELFF.